These 19 T cell receptor beta chains came from one sample sequenced in a study of T cell repertoires in cytomegalovirus infection. TCRdb re-analysed the reads in MiXCR, keeping a single row per CDR3 protein. In the table there are tens of thousands of distinct CDR3 sequences, roughly a quarter of which are singletons. No antigen is known for these receptors. The source material was CD8+ T cells from cultured PBMCs, sampled from culture after CMV antigen stimulation. These receptor sequences come from a human donor in good health (CMV status not recorded). Some clones in this sample may be carry-over from other donors' samples.

The gene calls are TRBV5-1 and TRBJ2-3, with 16 positions matching TRBD2. The CDR3 is made up of 20 amino acids. CDR1 is SGHRS, CDR2 YFSETQ, per germline. The trim removed 4 bases at V and 4 bases at J, leaving 15 bases unmatched. The CDR3 sequence is CASSGGGTSGGAVSADTQYF. In DNA form, the CDR3 reads TGCGCCAGCAGCGGCGGCGGGACTAGCGGGGGGGCAGTTTCAGCAGATACGCAGTATTTT.

This clonotype was seen ten or more times. The chain carries TRBV7-2 and TRBJ2-7; TRBD1 or TRBD2 may be the D gene (5 bases each). The CDR3 consists of 14 residues. Germline CDR1 SGHTA, CDR2 FQGNSA. The ends were cut back, 3 bases at V and 2 bases at J, with 11 bases in the middle. CDR3 residues: CASSLGTPAYEQYF. The DNA of the CDR3 is TGTGCCAGCAGCTTGGGGACGCCTGCCTACGAGCAGTACTTC.

Remarks on this clonotype: A read error may account for a junction end that differs from germline. The rearrangement uses TRBV27 and TRBJ2-1, with 9 nucleotides matching TRBD1. This CDR3 comprises 17 residues. From germline, CDR1 is MNHEY and CDR2 SMNVEV (reference sequence). The CDR3 bases are TGTGTCAGCAGTTTAACGTACCGGGACAGGGATTGGAATGAGCAGTTCTTC. Protein sequence: CVSSLTYRDRDWNEQFF.

The chain recombines TRBV5-6 with TRBJ1-5; D is perhaps TRBD1 (6 bases). The CDR3 sequence is 13 residues long. The V gene lost 4 bases and the J gene lost 5 bases, with 10 bases spanning the gap. Germline V lookup: CDR1 SGHDT, CDR2 YYEEEE. The CDR3 DNA follows: TGTGCCAGCAGCCACGAGGGGGATCAGCCCCAGCATTTT. Translation: CASSHEGDQPQHF.

This clonotype turned up a few times. The gene calls are TRBV7-9 and TRBJ1-1; TRBD1 might be the D (6 bases). The V end lost 6 bases, the J end lost 4 bases, and 12 bases lay between the germline ends. The CDR3 is 13 amino acids. Germline CDR1 is SEHNR and CDR2 is FQNEAQ (reference sequence). The CDR3 reads CASRPGQITEAFF. The CDR3 region has the DNA TGTGCCAGCAGACCCGGACAGATCACTGAAGCTTTCTTT.

This clonotype showed up just a few times. The chain uses TRBV6-5 and TRBJ1-3; D perhaps matches TRBD1 (5 bases). The CDR3 runs 15 residues. Trimming cost V 0 bases and J 2 bases, with 8 bases left between them. Germline V gene data show CDR1 as MNHEY and CDR2 as SVGAGI. The CDR3 loop is CASSYSAGAGNTIYF. In nucleotides, the CDR3 is TGTGCCAGCAGTTACTCAGCGGGGGCTGGAAACACCATATATTTT.

This clonotype turned up a few times. This chain connects TRBV29-1 to TRBJ2-7; 12 bases match TRBD2. Germline V gene lookup returns CDR1 SQVTM and CDR2 ANQGSEA. V shed 4 bases and J 3 bases; nucleotides not matched to a gene: 10. The CDR3 contains 16 residues. The CDR3 region is CSVAGTSGRSIYEQYF. CDR3 DNA: TGCAGCGTTGCTGGGACTAGCGGGCGCTCGATCTACGAGCAGTACTTC.

The table lists this clonotype with a few counts. The genes are TRBV7-6 and TRBJ2-7, with 9 bases fitting TRBD1. The trim removed 5 bases at V and 2 bases at J, leaving 13 bases unmatched. CDR1 is SGHVS, CDR2 FNYEAQ, per germline. This CDR3 is built from 17 residues. DNA for the CDR3: TGTGCCAGCAGCCCATACCCCGGGACAGGGAAGGCCTACGAGCAGTACTTC. It specifies CASSPYPGTGKAYEQYF.

The chain joins TRBV11-2 to TRBJ2-3; D tentatively fits TRBD1 or TRBD2 (6 bases each). The germline V gene has CDR1 SGHAT and CDR2 FQNNGV. The CDR3 loop spans 14 amino acids. V gave up 7 bases and J gave up 7 bases, with 18 bases separating them. This CDR3 is CASTPRPGGNTQYF. The CDR3, as DNA: TGTGCCAGCACCCCAAGACCCGGGGGCAATACGCAGTATTTT.

This clonotype occurred many times. This sequence joins TRBV11-2 and TRBJ2-5; D gene unclear. Germline V gene lookup returns CDR1 SGHAT and CDR2 FQNNGV. This CDR3 spans 14 amino acids. Trimming removed 0 bases from V and 5 bases from J, with 10 bases in between. This CDR3 is CASSLDVSRETQYF. DNA of the CDR3: TGTGCCAGCAGCTTAGATGTGTCAAGGGAGACCCAGTACTTC. The entire variable domain, with the rest obtained from reference TRBV11-2 and TRBJ2-5, is as follows: EAGVAQSPRYKIIEKRQSVAFWCNPISGHATLYWYQQILGQGPKLLIQFQNNGVVDDSQLPKDRFSAERLKGVDSTLKIQPAKLEDSAVYLCASSLDVSRETQYFGPGTRLLVL.

The chain employs TRBV6-1 and TRBJ2-4, with D tentatively TRBD1 (5 bases). The CDR3 sequence is 13 residues long. CDR1 is MNHNS and CDR2 is SASEGT in the germline V gene. Trimming removed 3 bases from V and 8 bases from J, with 11 bases in between. Here the CDR3 DNA reads TGTGCCAGCAGTGATTGGAAAGGGGACATTCAGTACTTC. Translated: CASSDWKGDIQYF.

This chain uses TRBV7-6 with TRBJ1-6, with no clear D. The CDR3 extends over 16 amino acids. V was cut by 3 bases and J by 4 bases, with 13 bases left in between. Germline V gene data show CDR1 as SGHVS and CDR2 as FNYEAQ. The CDR3 protein is CASSLYLDGYNSPLHF. The CDR3, as DNA: TGTGCCAGCAGCTTGTATCTGGACGGTTATAATTCACCCCTCCACTTT.

The genes are TRBV7-2 and TRBJ2-5; D perhaps matches TRBD2 (6 bases). In germline, CDR1 is SGHTA, CDR2 FQGNSA. The CDR3 consists of 15 residues. The V end was cut by 5 bases, the J end by 2 bases, with 15 bases between. DNA of the CDR3: TGTGCCAGCAGCAAACGGGAGAGGGAACAAGAGACCCAGTACTTC. It yields the protein CASSKREREQETQYF.

The DNA for the CDR3 is TGCAGTGCTAGTGGGGGGGGAGGTTACACCGGGGAGCTGTTTTTT. Its translation is CSASGGGGYTGELFF. V and J are TRBV20-1 and TRBJ2-2; 7 positions match TRBD2. Looked up from germline, CDR1 is DFQATT and CDR2 is SNEGSKA (reference sequence). With V trimmed by 3 bases and J by 3 bases, 7 bases remained unmatched. This CDR3 is 15 amino acids long.

V gene TRBV20-1 combines with J gene TRBJ1-1, with TRBD1 as a possible D gene (5 bases). Germline CDR1 and CDR2: DFQATT and SNEGSKA (reference sequence). Trimming pared 2 bases from V and 0 bases from J, leaving 13 bases between. CDR3 length: 15 amino acids. The CDR3 DNA reads TGCAGTGCTAGAACGAAGGCAGGGATGAACACTGAAGCTTTCTTT. Translated: CSARTKAGMNTEAFF.

The J gene is TRBJ2-4, the V gene TRBV6-6; D might be TRBD1 (6 bases). CDR3 length: 16 amino acids. The V gene's germline CDR1 is MNHNY and CDR2 SVGAGI (reference sequence). Trimming removed 4 bases from V and 1 base from J, with 14 bases in between. Here the CDR3 DNA reads TGTGCCAGCAGTTCACTCTCGACAGGCGCCAAAAACATTCAGTACTTC. This codes for CASSSLSTGAKNIQYF.

In nucleotides, the CDR3 is TGTGCCAGCAGCTCCTACCTAATGTTCAACACCGGGGAGCTGTTTTTT. Encoded protein: CASSSYLMFNTGELFF. The gene calls are TRBV5-4 and TRBJ2-2; D unclear. Trimming left V 3 bases short and J 2 bases short, with 14 bases between. The length of the CDR3 is 16 residues. CDR1 and CDR2 from the germline V gene are SGHNT and YYREEE (reference sequence).

This clonotype was observed a handful of times. This sequence joins TRBV24-1 and TRBJ1-2, with 7 positions matching TRBD1. Germline CDR1 is KGHDR and CDR2 is SFDVKD. This CDR3 spans 15 amino acids. V gave up 3 bases and J gave up 5 bases; unmatched junction bases: 8. The CDR3 loop reads CATSDDRVGYYGYTF. The CDR3 DNA follows: TGTGCCACCAGTGATGACAGGGTTGGGTATTATGGCTACACCTTC.

Of note for this clonotype: With a much larger clone just one base away, this may be a read error. The chain carries TRBV7-6 and TRBJ2-2; D perhaps matches TRBD2 (6 bases). Germline V CDR1 and CDR2: SGHVS, FNYEAQ. This CDR3 comprises 15 residues. Written as DNA, the CDR3 is TGTGCCAGCAGCTTACGGCGGGGAAACACCAGGGAGCTGTTTTTT. Encoded protein: CASSLRRGNTRELFF. Combining the CDR3 with reference TRBV7-6 and TRBJ2-2 gives the whole variable domain GAGVSQSPRYKVTKRGQDVALRCDPISGHVSLYWYRQALGQGPEFLTYFNYEAQQDKSGLPNDRFSAERPEGSISTLTIQRTEQRDSAMYRCASSLRRGNTRELFFGEGSRLTVL.